One and the same sample provided the 9 T cell receptor beta chains below, sequenced in a study of CD8 T cells in Susac syndrome. The RNA input was about 0.5 to 1 ug, and it was reverse transcribed with random hexamers. MiXCR was run by TCRdb on the immunoSEQ multiplex PCR reads, yielding one entry per CDR3 protein. This table holds about 140,000 distinct CDR3 sequences, more than 85% found once. Sequenced input: CD8+ T cells from PBMCs. Receptors were obtained from a human donor with Susac syndrome.

V and J are TRBV3-1 and TRBJ2-3; 8 bases are a match to TRBD2. This CDR3 has 15 amino acids. V was pared by 6 bases and J by 4 bases, with 9 bases of the junction left unmatched. Germline CDR1 is LGHDT and CDR2 is YNNKEL (reference sequence). CDR3 in amino acids: CASSAGAGGSDTQYF. For the CDR3, the DNA is TGTGCCAGCAGTGCAGGCGCGGGAGGTTCAGATACGCAGTATTTT.

The rearrangement joins TRBV6-6 to TRBJ1-2; unclear D gene. This CDR3 is 14 amino acids long. Trimming cost V 5 bases and J 0 bases, with 10 bases left between them. The germline V gene has CDR1 MNHNY and CDR2 SVGAGI (reference sequence). This chain's CDR3 is CASSRRRTNYGYTF. CDR3 sequence (DNA): TGTGCCAGCAGTCGTCGGCGTACTAACTATGGCTACACCTTC.

The chain combines TRBV6-1 with TRBJ2-1, with D hard to call. Germline loops: CDR1 MNHNS, CDR2 SASEGT. Between the trimmed V and J ends, which lost 6 bases and 7 bases, there was a span of 7 bases. The length of the CDR3 is 11 residues. CDR3 loop: CASSHLNEQFF. Written as DNA, the CDR3 is TGTGCCAGCAGCCACCTTAATGAGCAGTTCTTC.

The genes are TRBV6-5 and TRBJ1-4, with 7 nucleotides matching TRBD1. Germline V lookup: CDR1 MNHEY, CDR2 SVGAGI. The junction had 2 bases not matched to a gene; V was cut back by 2 bases and J by 2 bases. This CDR3 has 15 residues. The CDR3 sequence: CASSYEGATNEKLFF. The DNA of the CDR3 is TGTGCCAGCAGTTACGAGGGGGCTACTAATGAAAAACTGTTTTTT.

The V gene is TRBV30, the J gene TRBJ2-7; 9 nucleotides agree with TRBD1. V dropped 5 bases and J dropped 5; count of bases not matched to a gene: 7. The CDR3 has 13 residues. In germline, CDR1 is GTSNPN, CDR2 SVGIG (reference sequence). The CDR3: CAWSGDRVHEQYF. CDR3 sequence (DNA): TGTGCCTGGTCGGGGGACAGGGTCCACGAGCAGTACTTC.

The genes are TRBV27 and TRBJ2-7, with 13 bases matching TRBD2. In germline, CDR1 is MNHEY, CDR2 SMNVEV (reference sequence). The CDR3 has 17 residues. The V segment lost 2 bases and the J segment 3 bases; nucleotides outside the gene matches: 7. CDR3: CASSLSGLAGVVYEQYF. CDR3 bases: TGTGCCAGCAGTTTAAGCGGACTAGCGGGAGTGGTCTACGAGCAGTACTTC.

The rearrangement uses TRBV5-1 and TRBJ2-1; D unclear. The CDR3 length is 15 residues. Germline assignment: CDR1 SGHRS and CDR2 YFSETQ. Deletions cut 5 bases from V and 2 bases from J, with 14 bases between. This CDR3 reads CASRAGVQPYNEQFF. As DNA, the CDR3 is TGCGCCAGCAGGGCCGGAGTCCAACCCTACAATGAGCAGTTCTTC.

CDR3 sequence (DNA): TGTGCCAGCAGCTTAGCGGGAGTAGGGTCCTACAATGAGCAGTTCTTC. Translation: CASSLAGVGSYNEQFF. The rearrangement joins TRBV27 to TRBJ2-1, with 9 bases fitting TRBD2. The CDR3 contains 16 residues. The germline gives CDR1 MNHEY, CDR2 SMNVEV (reference sequence). V shed 6 bases and J 1 base; nucleotides not matched to a gene: 7.

The chain has TRBV5-4 and TRBJ2-1; unclear D gene. CDR1 and CDR2 (germline): SGHNT, YYREEE (reference sequence). V shed 2 bases and J shed 3 bases, with 12 bases lying between them. The CDR3 runs to 15 residues. This chain's CDR3 is CASSFGDTGYNEQFF. CDR3 sequence (DNA): TGTGCCAGCAGCTTCGGCGATACTGGCTACAATGAGCAGTTCTTC. The full variable domain, its missing parts supplied by reference TRBV5-4 and TRBJ2-1, is ETGVTQSPTHLIKTRGQQVTLRCSSQSGHNTVSWYQQALGQGPQFIFQYYREEENGRGNFPPRFSGLQFPNYSSELNVNALELDDSALYLCASSFGDTGYNEQFFGPGTRLTVL.